This T cell receptor (beta chain) stems from a study of shared clonotypes between healthy human individuals. Study conclusions and caveats: Some clonotypes were shared by all four sorted-subset donors, while others were not shared. The non-shared ones had lower generation probabilities than the shared ones.

Method: immunoSEQ multiplex PCR; TCRdb's copy keeps in-frame clones and lacks some. Here the sample spans 950,000 to 1,300,000 clones, about 80% being singletons. Per the germline V gene, CDR1 is MGHRA and CDR2 is YSYEKL. V dropped 6 bases and J dropped 13 bases, with 13 bases sitting between them. The CDR3 is made up of 11 amino acids. This clone was found a few times. The antigen remains undetermined. This sequence joins TRBV4-1 and TRBJ1-5; D is unresolved. Sequencing was carried out using memory CD4+ T cells sorted from blood. The subset was: CD45RA-negative fraction. This TCR was recovered from a man aged 18 to 35 in good health. As DNA, the CDR3 is TGCGCCAGCAGTCAAAAACGGAAACAGCATTTT. It is translated as CASSQKRKQHF.